This T cell receptor (beta chain) was sequenced during a study of T-cell memory formation after mild COVID-19. Study-level background: Clustering of TCRs was largely donor specific.

MiXCR, applied by TCRdb to the 5' RACE reads, yields one record per CDR3 protein. The sample includes roughly 370,000 distinct CDR3 sequences, 15% to 20% of them seen just once. Comments on this clonotype: Its antigen remains unknown.

Study-wide results and caveats: Pre-infection memory showed some responding clones, and this suggested that cross-reactive memory joined.

The CDR3 is 15 amino acids. CDR1 is KGHSH, CDR2 LQKENI, per germline. The V gene lost 3 bases and the J gene lost 0 bases, with 11 bases spanning the gap. J is TRBJ1-2 and V is TRBV18; D is unresolved. This clonotype was obtained from a man aged 18 to 29 who had mild COVID-19 (a few samples of this study predate the infection). Cell type and time point are not known. Sequenced: PBMCs or a T cell subset sorted from them (not recorded which). The CDR3 bases are TGTGCCAGCTCACCTGGTAACGGAGCTAACTATGGCTACACCTTC. Translating gives CASSPGNGANYGYTF. Looking up the rest from reference TRBV18 and TRBJ1-2 gives the full variable domain: NAGVMQNPRHLVRRRGQEARLRCSPMKGHSHVYWYRQLPEEGLKFMVYLQKENIIDESGMPKERFSAEFPKEGPSILRIQQVVRGDSAAYFCASSPGNGANYGYTFGSGTRLTVV.